The 28 T cell receptor beta chains below come from one sample, sequenced in a study of T-cell memory formation after mild COVID-19. A single record per CDR3 protein comes from TCRdb applying MiXCR to the 5' RACE reads. Of just over 50,000 distinct CDR3 sequences in the sample, 9.3% were seen once. Sequenced input: PBMCs or a T cell subset sorted from them (not recorded which). These receptors came from an adult woman who had mild COVID-19 (a few samples of this study predate the infection). Cell type and time point are not known.

This clonotype was counted only a few times. The chain links TRBV4-1 to TRBJ1-1; 8 bases line up with TRBD1. The trim removed 3 bases at V and 2 bases at J, leaving 5 bases unmatched. Germline V gives CDR1 MGHRA, CDR2 YSYEKL. The CDR3 has 15 amino acids. Written as DNA, the CDR3 is TGCGCCAGCAGCCAGATACAGGGGGGTAACACTGAAGCTTTCTTT. This codes for CASSQIQGGNTEAFF.

To note about this clonotype: The junction differs from germline at one of its ends, possibly a read error. The genes are TRBV5-5 and TRBJ1-5; 12 positions match TRBD1. From germline, CDR1 is SGHKS and CDR2 YYEKEE (reference sequence). This CDR3 has 15 residues. For the CDR3, the DNA is TGTACCAGCAGCTGGGGGACAGGGGGCAATCAGCCCCTGCATTTT. This translates into CTSSWGTGGNQPLHF.

This clonotype was recorded at least ten times. This chain links TRBV4-3 with TRBJ1-2; D gene uncertain. The V gene's germline CDR1 is LGHNA and CDR2 YSLEER. Trimming removed 0 bases at V and 6 bases at J, with 11 bases between. CDR3 length: 14 residues. This CDR3 reads CASSQEPYQDGYTF. The DNA for the CDR3 is TGCGCCAGCAGCCAAGAACCATACCAGGATGGCTACACCTTC.

This clonotype was picked up a small number of times. This sequence joins TRBV20-1 and TRBJ1-1; D gene uncertain. Germline CDR1 and CDR2: DFQATT and SNEGSKA (reference sequence). With 6 bases removed from V and 3 bases from J, the gap between germline ends came to 14 bases. There are 13 residues in the CDR3. CDR3 bases: TGCAGTGCGTTGGCAGGCGACCACACTGAAGCTTTCTTT. This gives the protein CSALAGDHTEAFF.

This clonotype was counted ten times or more. V usage is TRBV25-1 and J usage is TRBJ2-7; D is possibly TRBD2 (5 bases). Germline CDR1 reads MGHDK; CDR2 reads SYGVNS. V lost 3 bases to trimming and J lost 5 bases, with 17 bases between them. CDR3 length: 15 amino acids. The CDR3 is CASSESRRYGDEQYF. CDR3 in DNA: TGTGCCAGCAGTGAGTCCCGCAGGTACGGGGACGAGCAGTACTTC.

This clonotype occurred many times. The gene calls are TRBV5-1 and TRBJ2-1, with TRBD1 matching over 11 bases. Germline CDR1 is SGHRS and CDR2 is YFSETQ. Losses at the gene ends were 0 bases for V and 5 bases for J; bases not matched to a gene: 10. The CDR3 totals 18 residues. The CDR3 loop is CASSLVPGQGGPNNEQFF. The DNA of the CDR3 is TGCGCCAGCAGCTTGGTCCCGGGACAGGGGGGTCCTAACAATGAGCAGTTCTTC. The full variable domain, its missing parts supplied by reference TRBV5-1 and TRBJ2-1, is KAGVTQTPRYLIKTRGQQVTLSCSPISGHRSVSWYQQTPGQGLQFLFEYFSETQRNKGNFPGRFSGRQFSNSRSEMNVSTLELGDSALYLCASSLVPGQGGPNNEQFFGPGTRLTVL.

The chain couples TRBV27 to TRBJ1-5, with D hard to call. In germline, CDR1 is MNHEY, CDR2 SMNVEV (reference sequence). Trimming removed 4 bases at V and 5 bases at J, with 18 bases between. This CDR3 is 16 amino acids long. This CDR3 reads CASSSRTHGLHQPQHF. DNA of the CDR3: TGTGCCAGCAGTTCCCGGACCCACGGGCTCCATCAGCCCCAGCATTTT.

The chain is built from TRBV12-3 or TRBV12-4 and TRBJ2-2, with D tentatively TRBD1 (5 bases). V lost 2 bases to trimming and J lost 7 bases, with 14 bases between them. The CDR3 totals 15 residues. CDR3 residues: CASSLSGQVGGELFF. CDR3 DNA: TGTGCCAGCAGTTTATCAGGGCAGGTCGGCGGGGAGCTGTTTTTT.

This clonotype was counted many times. J is TRBJ2-1 and V is TRBV6-4; weak D call: TRBD2 (5 bases). Germline CDR1 MRHNA, CDR2 SNTAGT. The CDR3 spans 13 residues. V was pared by 4 bases and J by 6 bases, with 10 bases between. DNA for the CDR3: TGTGCCAGCAGTGTCGGACTGTTCAATGAGCAGTTCTTC. It translates to CASSVGLFNEQFF.

As to this clonotype: A much more abundant neighbour one base away suggests this may be a read error. The chain couples TRBV20-1 to TRBJ1-6; 7 bases match TRBD1. Germline CDR1 reads DFQATT; CDR2 reads SNEGSKA (reference sequence). This CDR3 is 17 amino acids long. CDR3 amino acids: CSARATGISSYKSPLHF. CDR3 bases: TGCAGTGCTAGGGCGACAGGGATCAGCTCCTATAAGTCACCCCTCCACTTT.

Many counts were recorded for this clonotype. The rearrangement links TRBV10-3 to TRBJ1-2; 8 bases match TRBD1. Germline assignment: CDR1 ENHRY and CDR2 SYGVKD. This CDR3 is built from 15 residues. After removal of 4 bases from V and 2 bases from J, the junction contained 6 bases not matched to a gene. This CDR3 is CAISGGDRKNYGYTF. The CDR3 DNA follows: TGTGCCATCAGTGGTGGGGACAGGAAAAACTATGGCTACACCTTC.

This clonotype was observed a handful of times. This chain connects TRBV6-5 to TRBJ2-7; D may be TRBD1 (5 bases). CDR1 and CDR2 (germline): MNHEY, SVGAGI. V lost 5 bases and J lost 2, with 16 bases in between. The length of the CDR3 is 15 residues. CDR3 sequence: CASSPDSAATYEQYF. CDR3 nucleotides: TGTGCCAGCAGTCCTGACAGCGCTGCAACCTACGAGCAGTACTTC.

Only a few counts were recorded for this clonotype. The chain joins TRBV7-2 to TRBJ2-4; 14 nucleotides line up with TRBD2. CDR1 is SGHTA, CDR2 FQGNSA, per germline. The CDR3 extends over 14 amino acids. With 4 bases clipped from V and 14 bases from J, the junction kept 7 bases outside the gene matches. The CDR3 region has the DNA TGTGCCAGCAGCTCGACTAGCGGGAGGGCCCCGGAGTACTTC. It yields the protein CASSSTSGRAPEYF.

This clonotype was counted ten times or more. The chain employs TRBV30 and TRBJ1-1, with 7 bases lining up with TRBD1. Germline loops: CDR1 GTSNPN, CDR2 SVGIG (reference sequence). This CDR3 has 15 residues. J was trimmed by 2 bases and V by 6 bases; bases with no gene match: 12. CDR3 loop: CACRPQEGGNTEAFF. The CDR3 DNA reads TGTGCCTGCCGCCCCCAGGAAGGGGGCAACACTGAAGCTTTCTTT.

V usage is TRBV12-3 or TRBV12-4 and J usage is TRBJ1-1, with 8 bases matching TRBD1. V shed 5 bases and J 5 bases; nucleotides not matched to a gene: 13. There are 16 residues in the CDR3. The CDR3 spells CASSPTRDRPGTEAFF. CDR3 in DNA: TGTGCCAGCAGTCCTACCCGGGACAGGCCGGGAACTGAAGCTTTCTTT.

This clonotype was counted a few times. The chain recombines TRBV6-6 with TRBJ1-2; tentative D call: TRBD1 (5 bases). CDR1 and CDR2 (germline): MNHNY, SVGAGI (reference sequence). The CDR3 spans 13 residues. V lost 6 bases, J lost 8 bases, and 16 bases lay in between. The chain's CDR3 is CASSSDTTQGYTF. The CDR3 DNA is TGTGCCAGCAGCTCGGACACCACGCAAGGCTACACCTTC.

The chain is built from TRBV2 and TRBJ1-3; D not resolved. This CDR3 spans 16 amino acids. Between the trimmed V and J ends, which lost 6 bases and 0 bases, there was a span of 15 bases. Germline lookup yields CDR1 SNHLY and CDR2 FYNNEI. The CDR3 protein is CASRDTGFISGNTIYF. The DNA for the CDR3 is TGTGCCAGCAGAGATACTGGGTTCATCTCTGGAAACACCATATATTTT.

This sequence joins TRBV18 and TRBJ1-1, with D possibly being TRBD1 (5 bases). The CDR3 loop spans 14 amino acids. The ends were cut back, 2 bases at V and 7 bases at J, with 14 bases in the middle. Germline V gene data show CDR1 as KGHSH and CDR2 as LQKENI. CDR3 protein: CASSPGGVRGEAFF. For the CDR3, the DNA is TGTGCCAGCTCACCAGGGGGGGTGCGTGGTGAAGCTTTCTTT.

The CDR3 sequence is CASSVLPGQGPDTQYF. The CDR3, as DNA: TGTGCCAGCAGCGTTCTACCGGGACAGGGCCCAGATACGCAGTATTTT. V usage is TRBV9 and J usage is TRBJ2-3; 9 bases line up with TRBD1. Germline V lookup: CDR1 SGDLS, CDR2 YYNGEE. V trimming: 2 bases; J trimming: 4 bases; junction bases outside the gene matches: 8. The CDR3 runs 16 residues.

The chain has TRBV13 and TRBJ1-1; D possibly corresponds to TRBD1 (5 bases). Germline CDR1 and CDR2: PRHDT and FYEKMQ (reference sequence). CDR3 length: 14 amino acids. V was shortened by 2 bases and J by 4 bases, with 11 bases between the two germline ends. The CDR3 is CASSLRGGTTEAFF. CDR3 in DNA: TGTGCCAGCAGCTTAAGAGGTGGGACCACTGAAGCTTTCTTT.

The V and J genes are TRBV23-1 and TRBJ1-5; D call uncertain. TRBV23-1 carries the ORF label, with uncertain function. Trimming shortened V by 0 bases and J by 0 bases, and 9 bases separated the two germline ends. The CDR3 spans 16 residues. CDR3 bases: TGCGCCAGCAGTCAATCGGGCCCTGCTAGCAATCAGCCCCAGCATTTT. Translating gives CASSQSGPASNQPQHF.

V usage is TRBV6-6 and J usage is TRBJ2-7; D possibly corresponds to TRBD1 (6 bases). Per the germline V gene, CDR1 is MNHNY and CDR2 is SVGAGI (reference sequence). V lost 0 bases and J 1 base, leaving 7 bases between the germline ends. The CDR3 has 14 residues. For the CDR3, the DNA is TGTGCCAGCAGTTACTCGGACAGATCCTACGAGCAGTACTTC. The encoded protein is CASSYSDRSYEQYF.

The V gene is TRBV27, the J gene TRBJ2-3; D gene uncertain. Trimming took 1 base from V and 0 from J, leaving 8 bases between them. CDR1 is MNHEY, CDR2 SMNVEV, per germline (reference sequence). The CDR3 sequence is 15 residues long. CDR3 in DNA: TGTGCCAGCAGTTTATGGGCCACGAGCACAGATACGCAGTATTTT. It codes for CASSLWATSTDTQYF.

This rearrangement joins TRBV7-2 to TRBJ2-2; TRBD2 matches at 10 bases. Germline V gives CDR1 SGHTA, CDR2 FQGNSA. The CDR3 runs to 15 residues. With 5 bases clipped from V and 7 bases from J, the junction kept 7 bases outside the gene matches. CDR3: CASSVLAGYSGELFF. In DNA, the CDR3 is TGTGCCAGCAGCGTACTAGCGGGATATAGCGGGGAGCTGTTTTTT.

There are a few counts of this clonotype. The rearrangement links TRBV20-1 to TRBJ2-7; D may be TRBD1 (6 bases). Germline CDR1 reads DFQATT; CDR2 reads SNEGSKA (reference sequence). The CDR3 consists of 14 residues. Trimming shortened V by 2 bases and J by 2 bases, and 13 bases separated the two germline ends. CDR3 region: CSARQSGATYEQYF. CDR3 bases: TGCAGTGCTAGACAGTCAGGGGCTACCTACGAGCAGTACTTC.

This clonotype was seen once. The chain carries TRBV12-3 or TRBV12-4 and TRBJ1-2, with D maybe TRBD1 (5 bases). This CDR3 is built from 13 residues. With 5 bases removed from V and 4 bases from J, the gap between germline ends came to 11 bases. The CDR3 bases are TGTGCCAGCAGTCCGGGGCCGGGCTATGGCTACACCTTC. Residues: CASSPGPGYGYTF.

This clonotype was seen repeatedly, ten times or more. The chain uses TRBV5-1 and TRBJ2-5; 8 nucleotides line up with TRBD2. Germline CDR1 is SGHRS and CDR2 is YFSETQ. The CDR3 loop spans 16 amino acids. With 0 bases clipped from V and 4 bases from J, the junction kept 8 bases outside the gene matches. In DNA form, the CDR3 reads TGCGCCAGCAGCTTGGCTCCTCGGACTAGCCTAGAGACCCAGTACTTC. Amino acids: CASSLAPRTSLETQYF.

This clonotype was counted many times. This chain links TRBV12-3 or TRBV12-4 with TRBJ2-6, with a weak D call TRBD1 (6 bases). The CDR3 totals 15 residues. V lost 5 bases to trimming and J lost 4 bases, with 12 bases between them. CDR3 nucleotides: TGTGCCAGCAGTCAAACAGGGATAGGGGCCAACGTCCTGACTTTC. Amino acid sequence: CASSQTGIGANVLTF.